Listed here are 13 T cell receptor beta chains from one sample, sequenced in a study of shared clonotypes between healthy human individuals. Naive CD8 cells were CD45RO-negative, positively selected for CCR7, excluding terminally differentiated effector memory CD45RA+ cells. This table comes from immunoSEQ multiplex PCR, and its TCRdb copy is limited to in-frame clones, with some not included. The table includes about 1.9 million clones, around 93% detected once. Sequencing was performed on naive CD8+ T cells from PBMCs. These receptors were taken from a man between 18 and 35 years old in good health. Some clones in this sample may be carry-over from other donors' samples.

CDR3: CASRRPLAVSTDTQYF. For the CDR3, the DNA is TGTGCAAGTCGCCGCCCGCTAGCGGTTAGCACAGATACGCAGTATTTT. V is TRBV12-2 and J is TRBJ2-3; the listed D gene, TRBD2, was not tested against the DNA. TRBV12-2 is annotated as a pseudogene. The CDR3 has 16 amino acids.

The chain employs TRBV28 and TRBJ1-2, with D unresolved. The CDR3 length is 14 residues. Germline V CDR1 and CDR2: MDHEN, SYDVKM. Trimming shortened V by 5 bases and J by 7 bases, and 17 bases separated the two germline ends. CDR3 coding DNA: TGTGCCAGCAGTCCCCCCTGGCGGGGTAGTGGCTACACCTTC. Protein sequence: CASSPPWRGSGYTF.

J is TRBJ2-3 and V is TRBV6-4; D perhaps matches TRBD2 (6 bases). The CDR3 contains 14 residues. CDR1 is MRHNA and CDR2 is SNTAGT in the germline V gene. The germline V and J ends were trimmed by 3 bases and 7 bases, with 14 bases remaining between them. CDR3: CASSDAGLSNTQYF. The CDR3, as DNA: TGTGCCAGCAGTGATGCGGGATTAAGCAATACGCAGTATTTT.

The V gene is TRBV27, the J gene TRBJ2-5; D gene unclear. CDR3 length: 14 residues. The V end lost 1 base, the J end lost 5 bases, and 11 bases lay between the germline ends. CDR1 and CDR2 from the germline V gene are MNHEY and SMNVEV (reference sequence). The CDR3 DNA follows: TGTGCCAGCAGTTTATTGAACCCTGGTGAGACCCAGTACTTC. It specifies CASSLLNPGETQYF.

The chain joins TRBV19 to TRBJ1-2; D is perhaps TRBD1 (6 bases). Trimming removed 5 bases at V and 4 bases at J, with 11 bases between. Germline CDR1 and CDR2: LNHDA and SQIVND (reference sequence). This CDR3 contains 13 residues. CDR3 residues: CASSAGVTYGYTF. The CDR3 DNA is TGTGCCAGTAGTGCAGGGGTGACCTATGGCTACACCTTC.

This clone was found once. The V call is TRBV6-6, the J call TRBJ2-5; 9 nucleotides align to TRBD2. The CDR3 covers 15 residues. The V gene end was trimmed by 2 bases and the J gene end by 3 bases; junction bases not matched to a gene: 4. CDR1 and CDR2 from the germline V gene are MNHNY and SVGAGI (reference sequence). CDR3 nucleotides: TGTGCCAGCAGTTACCCTAGCGGGGCTGAAGAGACCCAGTACTTC. Protein product: CASSYPSGAEETQYF.

The rearrangement joins TRBV7-2 to TRBJ1-4, with unresolved D. With 4 bases removed from V and 0 bases from J, the gap between germline ends came to 9 bases. Germline CDR1 reads SGHTA; CDR2 reads FQGNSA. The length of the CDR3 is 15 residues. The CDR3 sequence: CASSSDAATNEKLFF. The CDR3 DNA reads TGTGCCAGCAGCTCGGACGCCGCAACTAATGAAAAACTGTTTTTT.

The rearrangement links TRBV5-5 to TRBJ1-5; D may be TRBD1 (5 bases). Germline CDR1 SGHKS, CDR2 YYEKEE (reference sequence). The CDR3 is made up of 15 amino acids. Trimming stripped 4 bases from V and 2 bases from J, with 13 bases between. The CDR3 reads CASSLHGQRNQPQHF. In DNA, the CDR3 is TGTGCCAGCAGCCTTCACGGACAACGCAATCAGCCCCAGCATTTT.

The chain recombines TRBV15 with TRBJ2-5; 11 bases line up with TRBD1. The ends lost 3 bases at V and 3 bases at J; junction bases unmatched: 9. The CDR3 length is 17 residues. Germline CDR1 reads LNHNV; CDR2 reads YYDKDF (reference sequence). The CDR3, as DNA: TGTGCCACCAGCAGTTTACTACCGGGACAGGGGGAAGAGACCCAGTACTTC. The encoded protein is CATSSLLPGQGEETQYF.

The chain is built from TRBV9 and TRBJ2-7, with 11 bases aligning to TRBD2. J lost 5 bases, V lost 3 bases, and 7 bases had no gene match. The germline V gene has CDR1 SGDLS and CDR2 YYNGEE. The CDR3 spans 15 residues. In nucleotides, the CDR3 is TGTGCCAGCAGCGACCCGACTAGCGGGACGGACGAGCAGTACTTC. Translation gives CASSDPTSGTDEQYF.

The chain couples TRBV7-8 to TRBJ1-1, with D unresolved. Trimming took off 3 bases at V and 0 bases at J, with 11 bases between the two ends. CDR1 and CDR2 from the germline V gene are SGHVS and FQNEAQ. The CDR3 has 15 residues. In nucleotides, the CDR3 is TGTGCCAGCAGCTTCCGGGAGTTGGTGAACACTGAAGCTTTCTTT. Translated: CASSFRELVNTEAFF.

The V and J genes are TRBV28 and TRBJ1-2; no reliable D call. Trimming shortened V by 6 bases and J by 6 bases, and 14 bases separated the two germline ends. The length of the CDR3 is 13 residues. Germline-derived CDR1 and CDR2 are MDHEN and SYDVKM. CDR3 sequence: CASSQPPEDGYTF. CDR3 DNA: TGTGCCAGCAGCCAGCCTCCTGAGGATGGCTACACCTTC.

The chain recombines TRBV5-1 with TRBJ1-2, with D possibly being TRBD1 (5 bases). The germline V gene has CDR1 SGHRS and CDR2 YFSETQ. The length of the CDR3 is 13 residues. The V gene lost 4 bases and the J gene lost 5 bases, with 12 bases spanning the gap. The CDR3 bases are TGCGCCAGCAGCCCCCTTTCAGGGTATGGCTACACCTTC. This gives the protein CASSPLSGYGYTF.